This TCR beta chain was observed in a study of blood T cell repertoires in COVID-19. Turning to the study itself: Acute-phase and convalescent COVID-19 samples originated in the United States, Italy and Spain. The analysed material was cDNA or gDNA that came from T cells, B-cell-depleted T cells, or PBMCs.

Per the original methods: Reference gene primer amplification in the assay estimated nucleated cell counts. Measured with immunoSEQ multiplex PCR; TCRdb has only the in-frame clones, and not every one. V, J and clone size are taken as reported in that table, and D and trimming were inferred from the DNA itself. This sample carries under 60,000 clones, 84% of them seen once, and the ten largest clones take 8.8%. V dropped 5 bases and J dropped 7; count of bases not matched to a gene: 5. CDR3 length: 14 residues. Germline CDR1 reads SGHRS; CDR2 reads YFSETQ. This TCR was sampled from a man between 60 and 75 years old with acute or convalescent COVID-19. What was sequenced was peripheral blood. The chain carries TRBV5-1 and TRBJ1-4, with TRBD1 identical over 10 bases. The CDR3 protein is CASRIGQGGEKLFF. The CDR3 DNA is TGCGCCAGCAGAATAGGACAGGGGGGTGAAAAACTGTTTTTT.